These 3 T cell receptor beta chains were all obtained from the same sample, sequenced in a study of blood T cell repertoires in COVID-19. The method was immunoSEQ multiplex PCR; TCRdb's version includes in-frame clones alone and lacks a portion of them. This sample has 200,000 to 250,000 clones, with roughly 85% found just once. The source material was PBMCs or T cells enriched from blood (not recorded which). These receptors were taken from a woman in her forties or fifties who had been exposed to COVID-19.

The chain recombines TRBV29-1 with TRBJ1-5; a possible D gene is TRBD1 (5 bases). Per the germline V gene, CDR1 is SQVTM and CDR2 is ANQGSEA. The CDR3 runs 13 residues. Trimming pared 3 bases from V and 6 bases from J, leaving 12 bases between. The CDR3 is CSVEGQGGQPQHF. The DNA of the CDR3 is TGCAGCGTTGAGGGTCAGGGAGGTCAGCCCCAGCATTTT. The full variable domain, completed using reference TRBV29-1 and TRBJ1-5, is SAVISQKPSRDICQRGTSLTIQCQVDSQVTMMFWYRQQPGQSLTLIATANQGSEATYESGFVIDKFPISRPNLTFSTLTVSNMSPEDSSIYLCSVEGQGGQPQHFGDGTRLSIL.

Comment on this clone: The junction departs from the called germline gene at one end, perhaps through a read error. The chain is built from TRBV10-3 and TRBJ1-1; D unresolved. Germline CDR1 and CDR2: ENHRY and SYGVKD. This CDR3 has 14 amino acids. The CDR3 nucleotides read TGTGCCATCACTGAGACGGTTATGAACACTGAAGCTTTCTTT. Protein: CAITETVMNTEAFF.

This CDR3 is CASSQDRTRMNTEAFF. The CDR3 DNA reads TGCGCCAGCAGCCAAGACAGGACTCGCATGAACACTGAAGCTTTCTTT. This sequence joins TRBV5-1 and TRBJ1-1, with TRBD1 as a possible D gene (6 bases). V was cut by 4 bases and J by 0 bases, with 16 bases left in between. Germline CDR1 SGHRS, CDR2 YFSETQ. The length of the CDR3 is 16 residues.